The text below deals with one TCR beta chain. What antigen it recognizes has not been identified. No much larger clonotype is one base removed from it; base qualities were not supplied. Different DNA sequences within this sample yield the same CDR3. CDR1 is given as GTSNPN and CDR2 as SVGIG, both from the germline V gene (reference sequence). The CDR3 holds 11 amino acids from the cysteine to the phenylalanine. Of all the DNA, just the CDR3 is kept, 33 bases in frame from base 1. V sheds 3 bases and J sheds 4 bases, leaving 6 bases between their ends. This entry comes from a study of beta chain features in type 1 diabetes listed by TCRdb under 2018. At the level of the whole study: Patients and healthy donors did not differ in mean age, gender distribution, total cell number or subset yield. A total of 85 million to 140 million sorted cells were examined across all samples, and the number of cells per subset was strongly correlated with RNA yield. In the study, TCRB repertoires of sorted circulating CD4+ T cell subsets from recently diagnosed type 1 diabetes patients were compared with those of matched healthy donors. Regulatory and stem cell-like memory subsets were isolated from only 8 patients and roughly 8 healthy donors, whereas naive and central memory subsets came from all 30 or so donors. Overall study results and their limits: PCR might favor shorter templates, but patient and control samples were amplified and corrected together, so any skew would affect both groups equally. Fewer insertions and more nucleotide deletions at VDJ recombination sites were observed in patients with type 1 diabetes, implying thymic rearrangement abnormalities. Because cDNA was sequenced instead of genomic DNA, highly expressing activated cells could be over-represented, though the groups showed no difference in activation or CD3 levels. Because the HLA sub-analyses included only small numbers of individuals, any influence of HLA type on TCRB rearrangement was left unresolved. Naive, central memory and regulatory TCRB repertoires appeared more similar among patients than among healthy donors. A moderate but significant shortening of TCRB CDR3 length was observed in type 1 diabetes patients in all four CD4+ subsets.

The entire isolated RNA was reverse transcribed using the High Capacity cDNA Reverse Transcription Kit, and thus expressed TCRB transcripts were sequenced. Deep immunoSEQ sequencing was applied to naive, central memory and regulatory T cell samples, giving an average of around 4 million total reads per sample. Sorted cells were lysed in RLT buffer and RNA was extracted with DNase-treated RNeasy Micro or Mini kits, depending on cell number. To prevent cross-contamination, every cell subset was processed on its own, while patient and healthy donor samples were processed together. Using the immunoSEQ multiplex PCR, TCRB sequences were amplified from cDNA into 87-bp fragments spanning the CDR3 region. Sequencing of the amplicons was performed on the Illumina HiSeq platform. On the study's bioinformatics: PCR bias was corrected computationally using synthetic template baselines, and reads within Hamming distance 2 were collapsed, with unmergeable singletons discarded. By aligning reads against IMGT, V, D and J genes, CDR3 length, and insertions or deletions at six rearrangement sites were assigned. Within each subset, clonotype counts were normalized to sorted cell number, after which true diversity and Gini coefficients were computed with the tcR R package. The overlap coefficient, calculated on TCRB nucleotide sequences, was used to quantify repertoire sharing. The table comes from immuneACCESS by way of TCRdb, which keeps in-frame sequences with V and J called. Part of the clones is missing from these tables; in studies checked, under half for an unresolved V gene and the rest for unknown reasons. The DNA gave D and trimming, while V, J and clone size come from that table. This sample holds about 160,000 clones; roughly 8% were observed only once. The ten largest account for about 1% of the sample.

From each donor, a single peripheral blood sample of about 120 mL on average was drawn into heparinised tubes. Using a panel that included CD45RO, CCR7, CD25, CD127, CD95 and CD27, naive, central memory, regulatory and stem cell-like memory CD4+ T cells were sorted on a BD FACSAria II. Purity was above 95% for every sorted population. PBMCs were isolated immediately by Lymphoprep density gradient centrifugation and stained directly without culture. Samples were stained and sorted in pairs, with one healthy donor and one patient per experiment, so that batch effects were minimized. The sample consisted of central memory CD4+ T cells from blood. The receptor comes from a woman aged 40 to 50 with type 1 diabetes. This chain joins TRBV30 to TRBJ2-5; TRBD2 is possibly the D segment (5 matching bases). The nucleotide sequence reads as follows: TGTGCCTGGAGCGCGGGAGAGACCCAGTACTTC. This yields the protein CAWSAGETQYF. The variable domain in full, with residues beyond the CDR3 obtained from the reference TRBV30 and TRBJ2-5 genes, is SQTIHQWPATLVQPVGSPLSLECTVEGTSNPNLYWYRQAAGRGLQLLFYSVGIGQISSEVPQNLSASRPQDRQFILSSKKLLLSDSGFYLCAWSAGETQYFGPGTRLLVL.